The 30 T cell receptor beta chains reported below all come from one sample, sequenced in a study of beta chain features in type 1 diabetes. Reverse transcribing all isolated RNA meant expressed TCRB transcripts were sequenced. Profiling relied on immunoSEQ multiplex PCR, and the TCRdb table lists in-frame clones only, not all of them. The table shows about 350,000 clones, with 15% to 20% occurring only once. Sequencing was carried out using naive CD4+ T cells from blood. The receptors were sampled from a woman aged 18 to 35 in good health.

This clone was seen only a few times. This sequence joins TRBV7-2 and TRBJ2-7; D gene uncertain. This CDR3 is built from 14 residues. The ends were cut back, 0 bases at V and 6 bases at J, with 12 bases in the middle. Germline CDR1 SGHTA, CDR2 FQGNSA. CDR3 sequence (DNA): TGTGCCAGCAGCTTAGCCGTCCGGTTGAGCGAGCAGTACTTC. Translating gives CASSLAVRLSEQYF.

The chain has TRBV30 and TRBJ2-7; 7 bases line up with TRBD2. The CDR3 spans 12 residues. Trimming took 3 bases from V and 4 from J; bases not matched to a gene: 3. CDR1 GTSNPN and CDR2 SVGIG come from the germline V gene (reference sequence). The CDR3 sequence is CAWSSSGYEQYF. In DNA, the CDR3 is TGTGCCTGGAGCTCTAGCGGATACGAGCAGTACTTC.

This clone turned up a few times. This chain joins TRBV4-2 and TRBJ2-3; 10 bases match TRBD2. CDR1 and CDR2 from the germline V gene are LGHNA and YNFKEQ. The CDR3 has 15 residues. J gave up 1 base and V 2 bases, and 0 bases lay outside the gene matches. CDR3 sequence (DNA): TGTGCCAGCAGCCAAACTAGCGGGGGCACAGATACGCAGTATTTT. Protein product: CASSQTSGGTDTQYF.

This clone was counted only a few times. The V and J genes are TRBV5-1 and TRBJ2-6; 7 nucleotides match TRBD1. CDR1 SGHRS and CDR2 YFSETQ come from the germline V gene. This CDR3 has 18 amino acids. J gave up 1 base and V 4 bases, and 11 bases lay outside the gene matches. DNA for the CDR3: TGCGCCAGCAGCGCTACCGGGACAGTGACTTCTGGGGCCAACGTCCTGACTTTC. It codes for CASSATGTVTSGANVLTF.

The chain couples TRBV4-1 to TRBJ2-7; 7 bases agree with TRBD1. After removal of 8 bases from V and 5 bases from J, the junction contained 12 bases not matched to a gene. Germline loops: CDR1 MGHRA, CDR2 YSYEKL. CDR3 length: 14 residues. The CDR3 DNA reads as TGCGCCAGCTTCGAAAGACAGGGAAGCCACGAGCAGTACTTC. Encoded protein: CASFERQGSHEQYF.

The CDR3 region is CASGREASYTGELFF. The CDR3 bases are TGTGCCAGCGGCAGGGAGGCTTCTTACACCGGGGAGCTGTTTTTT. The rearrangement joins TRBV2 to TRBJ2-2, with a tentative D call TRBD2 (6 bases). V lost 8 bases and J lost 3, with 16 bases in between. The germline V gene encodes CDR1 SNHLY and CDR2 FYNNEI. The CDR3 is made up of 15 amino acids. The variable domain in full, completed from reference TRBV2 and TRBJ2-2, reads EPEVTQTPSHQVTQMGQEVILRCVPISNHLYFYWYRQILGQKVEFLVSFYNNEISEKSEIFDDQFSVERPDGSNFTLKIRSTKLEDSAMYFCASGREASYTGELFFGEGSRLTVL.

In its sample, this clone was seen a few times. The chain carries TRBV4-2 and TRBJ1-4; D is unclear. V was trimmed by 0 bases and J by 8 bases, leaving 16 bases between them. Per germline, CDR1 LGHNA and CDR2 YNFKEQ. This CDR3 has 16 residues. CDR3 region: CASSQDRPDSGEKLFF. The DNA for the CDR3 is TGTGCCAGCAGCCAAGATCGGCCCGACTCTGGCGAAAAACTGTTTTTT.

The gene calls are TRBV7-9 and TRBJ2-1; D is uncertain. CDR3 length: 9 residues. The ends were cut back, 8 bases at V and 15 bases at J, with 11 bases in the middle. Germline V gives CDR1 SEHNR, CDR2 FQNEAQ (reference sequence). CDR3 sequence (DNA): TGTGCCAGCCCTCTTCCGGGGTTCTTC. Protein: CASPLPGFF. Full variable domain (outside the CDR3, taken from reference TRBV7-9 and TRBJ2-1): DTGVSQNPRHKITKRGQNVTFRCDPISEHNRLYWYRQTLGQGPEFLTYFQNEAQLEKSRLLSDRFSAERPKGSFSTLEIQRTEQGDSAMYLCASPLPGFFGPGTRLTVL.

This clone showed up just a few times. V and J are TRBV5-4 and TRBJ2-2; a possible D gene is TRBD1 (6 bases). The V gene's germline CDR1 is SGHNT and CDR2 YYREEE (reference sequence). Trimming removed 0 bases from V and 6 bases from J, with 9 bases in between. The CDR3 has 14 residues. The CDR3 reads CASSLAAGAGELFF. The CDR3 nucleotides are TGTGCCAGCAGCTTGGCAGCAGGGGCCGGGGAGCTGTTTTTT.

The CDR3 region has the DNA TGCGCCAGCAGCTTGGCCGAGTCTGGGGCCAACGTCCTGACTTTC. Translated: CASSLAESGANVLTF. The chain links TRBV5-1 to TRBJ2-6, with unresolved D. The length of the CDR3 is 15 residues. Per germline, CDR1 SGHRS and CDR2 YFSETQ. V shed 0 bases and J shed 1 base, with 5 bases lying between them.

This clone was seen more than once but under ten times. This sample includes further DNA sequences coding for the same CDR3. The chain is built from TRBV29-1 and TRBJ2-7, with TRBD1 as a possible D gene (5 bases). This CDR3 comprises 13 residues. V gave up 1 base and J gave up 2 bases, with 9 bases separating them. CDR1 and CDR2 (germline): SQVTM, ANQGSEA. The chain's CDR3 is CSVEGQGAYEQYF. CDR3 nucleotides: TGCAGCGTTGAAGGGCAGGGCGCCTACGAGCAGTACTTC.

This chain links TRBV18 with TRBJ1-4, with D hard to call. The length of the CDR3 is 14 residues. CDR1 and CDR2 (germline): KGHSH, LQKENI. Deletions cut 3 bases from V and 3 bases from J, with 8 bases between. The CDR3 loop is CASSPPPANEKLFF. As DNA, the CDR3 is TGTGCCAGCTCACCTCCTCCCGCTAATGAAAAACTGTTTTTT. The full variable domain, its missing parts supplied by reference TRBV18 and TRBJ1-4, is NAGVMQNPRHLVRRRGQEARLRCSPMKGHSHVYWYRQLPEEGLKFMVYLQKENIIDESGMPKERFSAEFPKEGPSILRIQQVVRGDSAAYFCASSPPPANEKLFFGSGTQLSVL.

This clone was seen a few times. This rearrangement joins TRBV4-1 to TRBJ2-5; possible D gene TRBD2, 5 bases. This CDR3 has 13 residues. Germline CDR1 MGHRA, CDR2 YSYEKL. Trimming removed 5 bases from V and 3 bases from J, with 10 bases in between. CDR3 in DNA: TGCGCCAGCAGCTCGGACTGGGAAGAGACCCAGTACTTC. Protein: CASSSDWEETQYF.

Details on this clone: Other DNA sequences from this sample encode an identical CDR3 as well. This chain links TRBV9 with TRBJ2-6; perhaps TRBD2 as D (6 bases). CDR3 length: 15 amino acids. The germline V gene has CDR1 SGDLS and CDR2 YYNGEE. V was pared by 3 bases and J by 1 base, with 8 bases between. The CDR3 DNA is TGTGCCAGCAGCGCGCGGGGTTCTGGGGCCAACGTCCTGACTTTC. Amino acid sequence: CASSARGSGANVLTF. Variable domain in full (rest from reference TRBV9 and TRBJ2-6): DSGVTQTPKHLITATGQRVTLRCSPRSGDLSVYWYQQSLDQGLQFLIQYYNGEERAKGNILERFSAQQFPDLHSELNLSSLELGDSALYFCASSARGSGANVLTFGAGSRLTVL.

This sequence joins TRBV9 and TRBJ2-7; possible D gene TRBD2, 6 bases. Trimming pared 0 bases from V and 4 bases from J, leaving 11 bases between. The CDR3 covers 14 residues. Germline CDR1 reads SGDLS; CDR2 reads YYNGEE. This chain's CDR3 is CASSVAGDLYEQYF. The CDR3 DNA sequence: TGTGCCAGCAGCGTAGCGGGAGACCTTTACGAGCAGTACTTC.

This clone occurred a few times. The chain joins TRBV5-4 to TRBJ1-4; D unresolved. Germline V lookup: CDR1 SGHNT, CDR2 YYREEE (reference sequence). The CDR3 length is 13 residues. Trimming cost V 1 base and J 4 bases, with 5 bases left between them. The CDR3 region is CASSLSGNEKLFF. CDR3 nucleotides: TGTGCCAGCAGCTTGAGCGGTAATGAAAAACTGTTTTTT.

This clone was found a few times. This sequence joins TRBV10-3 and TRBJ2-1; possible D gene TRBD2, 6 bases. The V end was cut by 3 bases, the J end by 0 bases, with 15 bases between. Germline loops: CDR1 ENHRY, CDR2 SYGVKD. The CDR3 consists of 17 residues. The CDR3 here is CAISDLIGGDSYNEQFF. CDR3 DNA: TGTGCCATCAGTGACCTGATCGGCGGGGACTCCTACAATGAGCAGTTCTTC.

The chain couples TRBV30 to TRBJ1-2, with no clear D. Germline V gene sequence: CDR1 GTSNPN, CDR2 SVGIG (reference sequence). V dropped 4 bases and J dropped 8 bases, with 14 bases sitting between them. This CDR3 contains 12 residues. The CDR3 protein is CAWMESRHGYTF. Here the CDR3 DNA reads TGTGCCTGGATGGAGAGTCGGCACGGCTACACCTTC.

The V gene is TRBV15, the J gene TRBJ1-1; 7 nucleotides line up with TRBD1. The CDR3 covers 14 residues. The J segment lost 1 base and the V segment lost 3 bases, leaving 2 bases of the junction unmatched. The germline gives CDR1 LNHNV, CDR2 YYDKDF (reference sequence). The CDR3 nucleotides read TGTGCCACCAGCAGGAACAGGGGGAACACTGAAGCTTTCTTT. This translates into CATSRNRGNTEAFF.

A few counts support this clone. This chain links TRBV11-2 with TRBJ2-1; weak D call: TRBD2 (5 bases). The CDR3 sequence is 14 residues long. V shed 5 bases and J shed 4 bases, with 12 bases lying between them. From germline, CDR1 is SGHAT and CDR2 FQNNGV. This CDR3 reads CASSPPGGYNEQFF. The CDR3 coding sequence is TGTGCCAGCAGCCCACCTGGCGGGTACAATGAGCAGTTCTTC.

In nucleotides, the CDR3 is TGTGCCAGCTCACCCCCAACAGATCGTAACTATGGCTACACCTTC. The encoded protein is CASSPPTDRNYGYTF. The chain combines TRBV18 with TRBJ1-2; D gene unclear. V was pared by 3 bases and J by 1 base, with 12 bases between. The CDR3 extends over 15 amino acids. Germline V gives CDR1 KGHSH, CDR2 LQKENI.

This clone was observed a few times. The chain recombines TRBV9 with TRBJ2-1; weak D call: TRBD2 (5 bases). Per germline, CDR1 SGDLS and CDR2 YYNGEE. The CDR3 totals 14 residues. Trimming shortened V by 2 bases and J by 7 bases, and 13 bases separated the two germline ends. For the CDR3, the DNA is TGTGCCAGCAGCGTTCCCTCAGCGGAGAATGAGCAGTTCTTC. Its protein is CASSVPSAENEQFF.

V is TRBV4-1 and J is TRBJ2-3; tentatively, D is TRBD2 (6 bases). The ends were cut back, 1 base at V and 4 bases at J, with 12 bases in the middle. The germline CDR1 and CDR2 sequences are MGHRA and YSYEKL. The CDR3 has 15 residues. Here the CDR3 reads CASSQARGAADTQYF. In nucleotides, the CDR3 is TGCGCCAGCAGCCAAGCGCGGGGCGCAGCAGATACGCAGTATTTT.

The chain couples TRBV19 to TRBJ2-5, with 7 nucleotides matching TRBD1. The CDR3 covers 14 residues. V lost 6 bases to trimming and J lost 2 bases; unmatched junction nucleotides: 6. Germline CDR1 reads LNHDA; CDR2 reads SQIVND (reference sequence). CDR3 sequence (DNA): TGTGCCAGTAGGCTGACAGGGCATCAAGAGACCCAGTACTTC. Encoded protein: CASRLTGHQETQYF.

This rearrangement joins TRBV30 to TRBJ1-4; no clear D gene. CDR3 length equals 14 residues. V was clipped by 1 base and J by 8 bases, with 14 bases between them. CDR1 and CDR2 from the germline V gene are GTSNPN and SVGIG (reference sequence). The CDR3 region is CAWSGLYAREKLFF. For the CDR3, the DNA is TGTGCCTGGAGTGGACTCTACGCGAGGGAAAAACTGTTTTTT.

The rearrangement joins TRBV4-1 to TRBJ2-2; D possibly corresponds to TRBD2 (7 bases). CDR1 and CDR2 from the germline V gene are MGHRA and YSYEKL. The CDR3 is 16 residues long. V dropped 2 bases and J dropped 4 bases, with 14 bases sitting between them. CDR3 region: CASSQLTGRGTGELFF. The CDR3 nucleotides read TGCGCCAGCAGCCAACTCACAGGGAGGGGCACCGGGGAGCTGTTTTTT.

This clone came up a few times. The chain combines TRBV30 with TRBJ2-2; TRBD2 aligns across 8 bases. The CDR3 extends over 16 amino acids. With V trimmed by 2 bases and J by 0 bases, 5 bases remained unmatched. CDR1 is GTSNPN and CDR2 is SVGIG in the germline V gene (reference sequence). Here the CDR3 reads CAWSSWGLANTGELFF. CDR3 bases: TGTGCCTGGAGTAGCTGGGGACTAGCGAACACCGGGGAGCTGTTTTTT.

In this sample, this clone turned up a few times. V gene TRBV21-1 combines with J gene TRBJ2-1; the D call of TRBD1 is as the table states it, not checked on the DNA. TRBV21-1 is described as a pseudogene. This CDR3 is built from 16 residues. The CDR3 protein is CASIDYSGVPYNEQFF. Written as DNA, the CDR3 is TGTGCCAGCATCGATTATTCAGGGGTTCCCTACAATGAGCAGTTCTTC.

The V call is TRBV15, the J call TRBJ1-5; D remains unclear. CDR1 LNHNV and CDR2 YYDKDF come from the germline V gene (reference sequence). The CDR3 length is 12 residues. Trimming took 1 base from V and 8 from J, leaving 6 bases between them. The chain's CDR3 is CATSRVTKPQHF. The CDR3 DNA is TGTGCCACCAGCAGAGTAACAAAGCCCCAGCATTTT.

The chain is built from TRBV5-1 and TRBJ2-1; 8 bases agree with TRBD2. The V segment lost 7 bases and the J segment 2 bases; nucleotides outside the gene matches: 11. This CDR3 is 16 amino acids long. CDR1 SGHRS and CDR2 YFSETQ come from the germline V gene. The CDR3 protein is CASSEKDGRAYNEQFF. The CDR3 DNA sequence: TGCGCCAGCTCCGAAAAGGACGGGAGGGCCTACAATGAGCAGTTCTTC.